The clone carrying this TCR beta chain occurred a few times. Its antigen remains unidentified. This record belongs to a study of T cells in Graves' hyperthyroidism and ophthalmopathy. Overall study findings and caveats: Ophthalmopathy cases were set apart from stable hyperthyroidism by a 13 V-J model.

Unmatched junction bases numbered 3, after V lost 5 bases and J lost 5 bases. Germline assignment: CDR1 SGHAT and CDR2 FQNNGV. The CDR3 has 13 amino acids. The diagnoses drew upon clinical symptoms, serum thyroxine and TRAb, thyroid ultrasound and orbital computed tomography. Fresh peripheral blood, around 9.3 ml, was the source of the PBMCs. Amplification yielded TCR beta CDR3 regions, with RNA transcripts as the source. The TCR CDR3 was amplified in a first-round RT-PCR using the HTBI primer set. MiXCR was run by TCRdb on the multiplex PCR reads, yielding one entry per CDR3 protein. The table has roughly 640,000 distinct CDR3 sequences, roughly a sixth seen once.

Sequenced material: blood. The sequence derives from a woman aged 40-49 years with Graves' ophthalmopathy. This rearrangement joins TRBV11-2 to TRBJ2-5, with TRBD2 identical over 9 bases. The CDR3 loop is CASSIAGAETQYF. CDR3 nucleotides: TGTGCCAGCAGCATAGCGGGAGCTGAGACCCAGTACTTC. Drawing the rest from reference TRBV11-2 and TRBJ2-5, the complete variable domain is EAGVAQSPRYKIIEKRQSVAFWCNPISGHATLYWYQQILGQGPKLLIQFQNNGVVDDSQLPKDRFSAERLKGVDSTLKIQPAKLEDSAVYLCASSIAGAETQYFGPGTRLLVL.